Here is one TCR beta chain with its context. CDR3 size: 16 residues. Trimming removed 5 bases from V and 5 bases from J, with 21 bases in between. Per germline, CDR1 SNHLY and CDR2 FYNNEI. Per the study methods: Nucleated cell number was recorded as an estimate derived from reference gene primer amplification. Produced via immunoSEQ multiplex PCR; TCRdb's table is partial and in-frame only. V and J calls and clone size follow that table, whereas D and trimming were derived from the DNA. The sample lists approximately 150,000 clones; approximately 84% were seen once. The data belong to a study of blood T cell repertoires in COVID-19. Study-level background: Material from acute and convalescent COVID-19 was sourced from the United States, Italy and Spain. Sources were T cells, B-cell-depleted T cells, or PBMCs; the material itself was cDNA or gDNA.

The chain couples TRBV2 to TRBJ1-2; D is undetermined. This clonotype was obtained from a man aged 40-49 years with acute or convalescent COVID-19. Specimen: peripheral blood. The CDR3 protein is CASSLTRLRAGYGYTF. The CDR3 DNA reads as TGTGCCAGCAGTTTGACACGTCTGCGGGCGGGATATGGCTACACCTTC.